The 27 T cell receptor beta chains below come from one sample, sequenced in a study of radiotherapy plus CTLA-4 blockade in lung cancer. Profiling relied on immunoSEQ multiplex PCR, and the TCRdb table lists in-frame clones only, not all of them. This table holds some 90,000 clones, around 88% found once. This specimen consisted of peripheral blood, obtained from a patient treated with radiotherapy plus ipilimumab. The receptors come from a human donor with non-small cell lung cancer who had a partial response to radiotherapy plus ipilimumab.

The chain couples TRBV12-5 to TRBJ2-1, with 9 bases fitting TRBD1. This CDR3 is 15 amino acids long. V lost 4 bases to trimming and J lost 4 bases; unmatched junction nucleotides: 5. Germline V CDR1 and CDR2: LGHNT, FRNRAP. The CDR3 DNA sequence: TGTGCTAGTGGTTCGGACAGGGGTATTTACAATGAGCAGTTCTTC. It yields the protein CASGSDRGIYNEQFF.

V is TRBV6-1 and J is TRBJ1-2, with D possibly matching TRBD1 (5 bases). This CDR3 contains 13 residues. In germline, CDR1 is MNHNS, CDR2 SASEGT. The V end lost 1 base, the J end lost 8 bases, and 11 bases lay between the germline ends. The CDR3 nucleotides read TGTGCCAGCAGTGAAGGGGGACTGGGGGGCTACACCTTC. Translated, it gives CASSEGGLGGYTF.

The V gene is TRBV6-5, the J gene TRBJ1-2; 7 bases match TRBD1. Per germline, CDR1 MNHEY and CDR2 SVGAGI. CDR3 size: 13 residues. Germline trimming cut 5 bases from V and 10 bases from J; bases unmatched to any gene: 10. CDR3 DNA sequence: TGTGCCAGCAGTGAAGTCAACAGGGGACTCTACACCTTC. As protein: CASSEVNRGLYTF.

The CDR3 is CASRPIRTGGITEAFF. The CDR3, as DNA: TGTGCCAGCAGACCAATTCGGACAGGGGGCATCACTGAAGCTTTCTTT. The V and J genes are TRBV28 and TRBJ1-1; 11 bases are shared with TRBD1. This CDR3 is built from 16 residues. CDR1 is MDHEN, CDR2 SYDVKM, per germline. V shed 6 bases and J 4 bases; nucleotides not matched to a gene: 10.

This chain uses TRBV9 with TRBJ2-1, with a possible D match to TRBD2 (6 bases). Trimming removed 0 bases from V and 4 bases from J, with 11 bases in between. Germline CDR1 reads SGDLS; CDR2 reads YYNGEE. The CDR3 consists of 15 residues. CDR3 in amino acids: CASSVAAGRYNEQFF. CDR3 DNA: TGTGCCAGCAGCGTAGCGGCGGGGAGGTACAATGAGCAGTTCTTC.

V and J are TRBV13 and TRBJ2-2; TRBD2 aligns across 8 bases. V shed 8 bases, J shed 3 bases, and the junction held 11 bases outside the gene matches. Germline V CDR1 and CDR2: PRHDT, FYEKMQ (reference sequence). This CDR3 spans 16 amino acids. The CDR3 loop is CASAREGGRYTGELFF. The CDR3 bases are TGTGCCAGCGCCCGGGAGGGGGGAAGGTACACCGGGGAGCTGTTTTTT.

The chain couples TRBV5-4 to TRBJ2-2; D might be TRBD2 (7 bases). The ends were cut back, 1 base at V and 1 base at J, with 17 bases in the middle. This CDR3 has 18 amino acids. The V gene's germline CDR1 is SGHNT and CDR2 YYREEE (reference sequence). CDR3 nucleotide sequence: TGTGCCAGCAGCTTGTTTGGGGGGGCGATAATGAACACCGGGGAGCTGTTTTTT. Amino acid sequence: CASSLFGGAIMNTGELFF. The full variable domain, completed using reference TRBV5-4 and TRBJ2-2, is ETGVTQSPTHLIKTRGQQVTLRCSSQSGHNTVSWYQQALGQGPQFIFQYYREEENGRGNFPPRFSGLQFPNYSSELNVNALELDDSALYLCASSLFGGAIMNTGELFFGEGSRLTVL.

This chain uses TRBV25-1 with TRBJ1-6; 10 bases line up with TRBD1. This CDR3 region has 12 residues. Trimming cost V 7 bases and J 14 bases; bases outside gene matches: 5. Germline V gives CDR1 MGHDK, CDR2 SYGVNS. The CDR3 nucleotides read TGTGCCAGCAAGGGACAGGGGACAACCCTCCACTTT. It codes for CASKGQGTTLHF.

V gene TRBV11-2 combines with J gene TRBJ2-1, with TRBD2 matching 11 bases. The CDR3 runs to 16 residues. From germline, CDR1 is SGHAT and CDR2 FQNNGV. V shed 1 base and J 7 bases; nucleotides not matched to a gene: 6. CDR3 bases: TGTGCCAGCAGCTTAGCCACTAGCGGGAGCAGGAATGAGCAGTTCTTC. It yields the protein CASSLATSGSRNEQFF.

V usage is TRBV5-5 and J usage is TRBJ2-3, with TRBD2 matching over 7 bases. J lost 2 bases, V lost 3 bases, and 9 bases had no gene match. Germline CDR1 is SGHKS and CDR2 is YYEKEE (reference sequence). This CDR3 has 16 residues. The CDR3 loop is CASSSSSGTTTDTQYF. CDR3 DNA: TGTGCCAGCAGCTCGTCTAGCGGAACTACCACAGATACGCAGTATTTT.

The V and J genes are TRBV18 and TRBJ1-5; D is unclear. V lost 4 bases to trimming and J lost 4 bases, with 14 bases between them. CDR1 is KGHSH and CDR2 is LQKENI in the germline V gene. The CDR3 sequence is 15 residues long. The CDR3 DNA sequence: TGTGCCAGCTCACAAGGTCATCAGCGGAATCAGCCCCAGCATTTT. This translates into CASSQGHQRNQPQHF. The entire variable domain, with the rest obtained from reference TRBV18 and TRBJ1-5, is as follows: NAGVMQNPRHLVRRRGQEARLRCSPMKGHSHVYWYRQLPEEGLKFMVYLQKENIIDESGMPKERFSAEFPKEGPSILRIQQVVRGDSAAYFCASSQGHQRNQPQHFGDGTRLSIL.

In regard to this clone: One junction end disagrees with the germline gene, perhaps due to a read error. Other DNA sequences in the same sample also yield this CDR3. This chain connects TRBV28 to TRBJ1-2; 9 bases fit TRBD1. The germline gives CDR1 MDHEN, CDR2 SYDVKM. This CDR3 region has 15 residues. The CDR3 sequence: CASSPGTGLAYGYTF. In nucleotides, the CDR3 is TGTGCCAGCAGTCCCGGGACAGGGCTTGCCTATGGATACACCTTC.

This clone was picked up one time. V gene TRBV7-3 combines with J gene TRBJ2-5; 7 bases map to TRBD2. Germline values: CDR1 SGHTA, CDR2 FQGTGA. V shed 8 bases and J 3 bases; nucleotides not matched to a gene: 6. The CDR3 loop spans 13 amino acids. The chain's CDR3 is CASGGGTKETQYF. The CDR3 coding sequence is TGTGCCAGCGGGGGAGGGACGAAAGAGACCCAGTACTTC. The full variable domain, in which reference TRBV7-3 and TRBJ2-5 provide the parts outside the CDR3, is GAGVSQTPSNKVTEKGKYVELRCDPISGHTALYWYRQSLGQGPEFLIYFQGTGAADDSGLPNDRFFAVRPEGSVSTLKIQRTERGDSAVYLCASGGGTKETQYFGPGTRLLVL.

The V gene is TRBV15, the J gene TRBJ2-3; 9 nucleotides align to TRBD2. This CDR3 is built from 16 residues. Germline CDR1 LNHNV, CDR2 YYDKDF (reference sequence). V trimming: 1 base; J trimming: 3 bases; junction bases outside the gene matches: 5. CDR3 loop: CATSRGLAGATDTQYF. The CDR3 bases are TGTGCCACCAGCAGAGGTTTAGCGGGAGCTACAGATACGCAGTATTTT.

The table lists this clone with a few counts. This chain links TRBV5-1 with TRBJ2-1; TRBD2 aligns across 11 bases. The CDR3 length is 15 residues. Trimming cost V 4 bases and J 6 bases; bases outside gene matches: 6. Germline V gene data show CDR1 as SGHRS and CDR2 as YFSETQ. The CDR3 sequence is CASSVLAGEFNEQFF. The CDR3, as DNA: TGCGCCAGCAGCGTACTAGCGGGAGAGTTCAATGAGCAGTTCTTC.

CDR3 region: CASRGPSGTANTGELFF. Here the CDR3 DNA reads TGTGCCAGCAGAGGACCTAGCGGGACAGCGAACACCGGGGAGCTGTTTTTT. The chain carries TRBV5-6 and TRBJ2-2, with 9 bases matching TRBD2. In germline, CDR1 is SGHDT, CDR2 YYEEEE. CDR3 length: 17 amino acids. The ends lost 5 bases at V and 0 bases at J; junction bases unmatched: 8. Drawing the rest from reference TRBV5-6 and TRBJ2-2, the complete variable domain is DAGVTQSPTHLIKTRGQQVTLRCSPKSGHDTVSWYQQALGQGPQFIFQYYEEEERQRGNFPDRFSGHQFPNYSSELNVNALLLGDSALYLCASRGPSGTANTGELFFGEGSRLTVL.

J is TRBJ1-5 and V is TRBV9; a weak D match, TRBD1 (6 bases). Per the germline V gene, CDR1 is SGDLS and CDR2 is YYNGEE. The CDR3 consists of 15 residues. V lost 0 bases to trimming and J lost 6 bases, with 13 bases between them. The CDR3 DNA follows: TGTGCCAGCAGCGTAGCTGAAGGGGGGGGTCAGCCCCAGCATTTT. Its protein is CASSVAEGGGQPQHF.

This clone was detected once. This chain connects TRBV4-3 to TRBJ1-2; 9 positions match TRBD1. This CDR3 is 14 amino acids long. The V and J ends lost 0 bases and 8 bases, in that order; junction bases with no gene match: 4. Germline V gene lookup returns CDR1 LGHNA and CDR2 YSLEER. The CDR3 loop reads CASSQDDRGIGYTF. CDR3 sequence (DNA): TGCGCCAGCAGCCAAGACGACAGGGGGATCGGCTACACCTTC.

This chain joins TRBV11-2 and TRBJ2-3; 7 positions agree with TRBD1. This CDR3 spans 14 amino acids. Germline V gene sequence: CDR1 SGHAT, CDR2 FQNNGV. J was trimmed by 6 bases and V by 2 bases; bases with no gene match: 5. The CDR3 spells CASSLNRGADTQYF. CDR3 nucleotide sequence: TGTGCCAGCAGCTTAAACAGGGGTGCCGATACGCAGTATTTT.

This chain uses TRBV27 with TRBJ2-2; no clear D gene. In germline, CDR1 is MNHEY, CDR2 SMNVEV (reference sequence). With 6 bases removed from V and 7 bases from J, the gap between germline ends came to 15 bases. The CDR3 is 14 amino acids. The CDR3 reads CASSRSSSSGELFF. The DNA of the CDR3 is TGTGCCAGCAGCCGGTCTAGTTCAAGCGGGGAGCTGTTTTTT.

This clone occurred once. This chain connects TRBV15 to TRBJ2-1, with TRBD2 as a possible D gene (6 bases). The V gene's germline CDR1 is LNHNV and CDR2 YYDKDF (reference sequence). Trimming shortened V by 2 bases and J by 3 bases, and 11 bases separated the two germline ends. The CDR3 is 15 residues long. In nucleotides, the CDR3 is TGTGCCACCAGCAGATGGGACTTAGGCTACAATGAGCAGTTCTTC. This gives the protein CATSRWDLGYNEQFF.

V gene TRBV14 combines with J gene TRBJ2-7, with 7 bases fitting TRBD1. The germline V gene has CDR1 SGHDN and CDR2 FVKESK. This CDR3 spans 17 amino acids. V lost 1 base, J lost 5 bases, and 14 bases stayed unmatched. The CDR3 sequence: CASSQGKRYRGVDEQYF. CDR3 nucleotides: TGTGCCAGCAGCCAAGGTAAACGGTACAGGGGCGTGGACGAGCAGTACTTC.

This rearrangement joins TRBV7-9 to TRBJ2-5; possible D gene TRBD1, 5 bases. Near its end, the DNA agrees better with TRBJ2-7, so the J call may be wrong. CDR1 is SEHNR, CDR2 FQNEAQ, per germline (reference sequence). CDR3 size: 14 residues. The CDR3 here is CASSLGGHTYEQYF. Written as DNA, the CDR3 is TGTGCCAGCAGCTTAGGGGGCCATACCTACGAGCAGTACTTC.

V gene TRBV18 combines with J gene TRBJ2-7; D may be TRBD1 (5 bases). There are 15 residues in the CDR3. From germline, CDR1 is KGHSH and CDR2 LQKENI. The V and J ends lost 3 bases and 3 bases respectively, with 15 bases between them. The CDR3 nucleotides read TGTGCCAGCTCACCCGCGACAGACGAAGACTACGAGCAGTACTTC. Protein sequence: CASSPATDEDYEQYF.

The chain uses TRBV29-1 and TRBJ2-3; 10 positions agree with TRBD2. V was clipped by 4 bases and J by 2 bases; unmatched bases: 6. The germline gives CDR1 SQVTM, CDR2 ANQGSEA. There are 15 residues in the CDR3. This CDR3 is CSVVIAGGPTDTQYF. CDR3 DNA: TGCAGCGTTGTCATAGCGGGAGGCCCCACAGATACGCAGTATTTT.

For the CDR3, the DNA is TGTGCCAGCTCACCACGCGGTCCACCGAACACTGAAGCTTTCTTT. As protein: CASSPRGPPNTEAFF. The J gene is TRBJ1-1, the V gene TRBV18, with D hard to call. Trimming stripped 1 base from V and 1 base from J, with 10 bases between. The CDR3 extends over 15 amino acids. Germline CDR1 and CDR2: KGHSH and LQKENI.

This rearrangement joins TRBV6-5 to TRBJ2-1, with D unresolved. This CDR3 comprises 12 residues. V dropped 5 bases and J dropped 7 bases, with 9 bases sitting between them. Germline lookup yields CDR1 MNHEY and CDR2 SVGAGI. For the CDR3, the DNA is TGTGCCAGCAGTCTCAGGAATAATGAGCAGTTCTTC. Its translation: CASSLRNNEQFF.